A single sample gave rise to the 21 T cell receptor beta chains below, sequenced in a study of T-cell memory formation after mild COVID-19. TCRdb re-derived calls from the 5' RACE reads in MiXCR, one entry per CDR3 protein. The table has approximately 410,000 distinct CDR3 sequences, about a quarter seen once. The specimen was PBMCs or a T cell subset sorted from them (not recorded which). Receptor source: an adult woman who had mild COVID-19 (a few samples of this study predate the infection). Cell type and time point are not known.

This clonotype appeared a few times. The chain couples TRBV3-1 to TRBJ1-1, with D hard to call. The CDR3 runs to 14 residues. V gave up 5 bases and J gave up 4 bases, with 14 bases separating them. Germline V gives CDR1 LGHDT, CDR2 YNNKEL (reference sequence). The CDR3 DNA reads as TGTGCCAGCAGCGTAATGACCTTGAGCACTGAAGCTTTCTTT. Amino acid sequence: CASSVMTLSTEAFF.

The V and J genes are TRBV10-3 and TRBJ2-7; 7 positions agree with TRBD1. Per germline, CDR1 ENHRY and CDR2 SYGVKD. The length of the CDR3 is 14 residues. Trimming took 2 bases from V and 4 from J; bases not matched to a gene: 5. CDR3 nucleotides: TGTGCCATCAGTGAGCCAGGGGGTTTTTACGAGCAGTACTTC. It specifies CAISEPGGFYEQYF.

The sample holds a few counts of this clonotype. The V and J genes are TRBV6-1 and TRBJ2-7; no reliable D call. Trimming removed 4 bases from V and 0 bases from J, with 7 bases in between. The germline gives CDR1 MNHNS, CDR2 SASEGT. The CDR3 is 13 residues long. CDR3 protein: CASSVPSSYEQYF. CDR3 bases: TGTGCCAGCAGTGTCCCCAGCTCCTACGAGCAGTACTTC.

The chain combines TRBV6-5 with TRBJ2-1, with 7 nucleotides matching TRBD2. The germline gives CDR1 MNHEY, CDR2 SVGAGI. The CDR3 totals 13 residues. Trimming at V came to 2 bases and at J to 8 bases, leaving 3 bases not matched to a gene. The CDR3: CASSYGAGDEQFF. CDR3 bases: TGTGCCAGCAGTTACGGTGCGGGGGATGAGCAGTTCTTC.

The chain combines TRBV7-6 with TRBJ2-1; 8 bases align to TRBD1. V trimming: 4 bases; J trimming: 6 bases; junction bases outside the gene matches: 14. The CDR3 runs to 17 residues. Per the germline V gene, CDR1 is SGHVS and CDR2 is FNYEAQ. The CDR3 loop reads CASSSLLGHTGGNEQFF. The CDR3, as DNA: TGTGCCAGCAGCTCCCTCCTGGGGCACACAGGGGGCAATGAGCAGTTCTTC.

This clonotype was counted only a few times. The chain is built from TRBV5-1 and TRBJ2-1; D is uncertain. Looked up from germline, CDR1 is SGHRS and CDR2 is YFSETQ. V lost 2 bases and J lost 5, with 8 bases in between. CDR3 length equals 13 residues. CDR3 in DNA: TGCGCCAGCAGCTTCTATGGGGACAATGAGCAGTTCTTC. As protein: CASSFYGDNEQFF. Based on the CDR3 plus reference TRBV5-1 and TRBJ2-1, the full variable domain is KAGVTQTPRYLIKTRGQQVTLSCSPISGHRSVSWYQQTPGQGLQFLFEYFSETQRNKGNFPGRFSGRQFSNSRSEMNVSTLELGDSALYLCASSFYGDNEQFFGPGTRLTVL.

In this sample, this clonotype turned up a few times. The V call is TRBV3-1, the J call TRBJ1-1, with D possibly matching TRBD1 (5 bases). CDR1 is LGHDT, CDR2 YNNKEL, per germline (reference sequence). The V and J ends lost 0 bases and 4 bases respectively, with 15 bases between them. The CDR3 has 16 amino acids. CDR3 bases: TGTGCCAGCAGCCAAGATCTGGGGGGAAGGAGCACTGAAGCTTTCTTT. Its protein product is CASSQDLGGRSTEAFF.

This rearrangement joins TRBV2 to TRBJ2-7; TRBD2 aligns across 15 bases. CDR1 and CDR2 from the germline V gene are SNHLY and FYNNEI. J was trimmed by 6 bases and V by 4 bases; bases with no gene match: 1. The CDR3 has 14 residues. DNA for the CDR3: TGTGCCAGCAGTGCGGGACTAGCGGGAGGCGAGCAGTACTTC. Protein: CASSAGLAGGEQYF.

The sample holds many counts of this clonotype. The CDR3 here is CASSLGTASYEQYF. CDR3 nucleotide sequence: TGCGCCAGCAGCTTGGGGACAGCCAGCTACGAGCAGTACTTC. The chain employs TRBV5-1 and TRBJ2-7, with D tentatively TRBD1 (6 bases). This CDR3 contains 14 residues. Trimming pared 0 bases from V and 3 bases from J, leaving 10 bases between. From germline, CDR1 is SGHRS and CDR2 YFSETQ.

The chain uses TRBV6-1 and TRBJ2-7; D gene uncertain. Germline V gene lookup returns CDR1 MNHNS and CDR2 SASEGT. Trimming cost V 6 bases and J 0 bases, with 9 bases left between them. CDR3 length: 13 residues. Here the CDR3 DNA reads TGTGCCAGCAGGGCATCCCTCTCCTACGAGCAGTACTTC. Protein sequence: CASRASLSYEQYF.

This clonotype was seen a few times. CDR3 in DNA: TGCAGTGCTACCACAGGGATCCGAAACGCAGATACGCAGTATTTT. Its protein is CSATTGIRNADTQYF. This sequence joins TRBV20-1 and TRBJ2-3; D is possibly TRBD1 (6 bases). The V end lost 4 bases, the J end lost 4 bases, and 18 bases lay between the germline ends. Germline CDR1 reads DFQATT; CDR2 reads SNEGSKA (reference sequence). The CDR3 covers 15 residues.

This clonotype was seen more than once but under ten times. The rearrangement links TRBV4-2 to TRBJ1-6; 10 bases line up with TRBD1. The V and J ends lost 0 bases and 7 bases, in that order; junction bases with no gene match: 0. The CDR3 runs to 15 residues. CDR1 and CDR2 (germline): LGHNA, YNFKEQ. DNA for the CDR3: TGTGCCAGCAGCCAAGAGGACAGGGGGAATTCACCCCTCCACTTT. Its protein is CASSQEDRGNSPLHF.

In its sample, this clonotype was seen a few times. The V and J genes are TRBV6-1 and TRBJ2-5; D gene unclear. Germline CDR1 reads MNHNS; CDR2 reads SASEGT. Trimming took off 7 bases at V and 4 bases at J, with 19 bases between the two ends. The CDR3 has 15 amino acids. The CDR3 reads CASISGHLTTETQYF. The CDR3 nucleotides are TGTGCCAGCATTTCAGGCCATCTGACGACAGAGACCCAGTACTTC.

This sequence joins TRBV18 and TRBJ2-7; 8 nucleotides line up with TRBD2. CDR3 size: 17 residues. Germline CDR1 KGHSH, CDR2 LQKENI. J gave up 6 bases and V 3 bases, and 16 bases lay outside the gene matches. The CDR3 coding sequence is TGTGCCAGCTCACCCCTCCCACTGGCGGGGGGCCCTTTCGAGCAGTACTTC. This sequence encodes CASSPLPLAGGPFEQYF.

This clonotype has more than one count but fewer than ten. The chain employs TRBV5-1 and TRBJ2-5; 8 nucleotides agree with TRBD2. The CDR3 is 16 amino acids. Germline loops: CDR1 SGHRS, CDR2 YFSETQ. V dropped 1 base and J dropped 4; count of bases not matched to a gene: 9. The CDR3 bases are TGCGCCAGCAGCTTGTCGGTAGCGGGAAGGTTAGAGACCCAGTACTTC. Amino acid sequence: CASSLSVAGRLETQYF.

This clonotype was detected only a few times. The CDR3 DNA sequence: TGCAGTGCTAGAGATCCCTCGGGCTACACCTTC. This encodes CSARDPSGYTF. The chain links TRBV20-1 to TRBJ1-2, with unresolved D. The CDR3 spans 11 residues. The germline gives CDR1 DFQATT, CDR2 SNEGSKA (reference sequence). Trimming removed 0 bases from V and 8 bases from J, with 7 bases in between.

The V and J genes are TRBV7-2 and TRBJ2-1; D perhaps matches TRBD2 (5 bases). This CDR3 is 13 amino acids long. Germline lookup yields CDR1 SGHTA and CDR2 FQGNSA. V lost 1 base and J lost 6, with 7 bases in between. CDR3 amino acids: CASSLEGLNEQFF. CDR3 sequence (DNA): TGTGCCAGCAGCTTAGAAGGACTCAATGAGCAGTTCTTC.

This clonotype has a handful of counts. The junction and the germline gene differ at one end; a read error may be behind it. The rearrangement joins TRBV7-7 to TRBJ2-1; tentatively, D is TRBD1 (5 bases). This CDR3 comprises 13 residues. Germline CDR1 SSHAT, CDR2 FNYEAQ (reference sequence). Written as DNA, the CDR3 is TGTGCTAGCAGCTTCATGACAGCTTCTGAGCAGTTCTTC. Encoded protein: CASSFMTASEQFF.

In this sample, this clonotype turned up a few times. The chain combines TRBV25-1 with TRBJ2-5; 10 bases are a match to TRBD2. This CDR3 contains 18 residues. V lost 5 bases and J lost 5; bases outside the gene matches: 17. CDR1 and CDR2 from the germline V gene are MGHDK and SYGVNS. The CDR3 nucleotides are TGTGCCAGCAGTTCCAGAGCGGGAGGGCCCTTCCCAGCGGAGACCCAGTACTTC. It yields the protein CASSSRAGGPFPAETQYF.

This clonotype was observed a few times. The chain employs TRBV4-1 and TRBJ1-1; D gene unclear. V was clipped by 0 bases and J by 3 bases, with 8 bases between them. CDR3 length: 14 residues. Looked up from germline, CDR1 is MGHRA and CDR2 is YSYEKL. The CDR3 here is CASSQELRYTEAFF. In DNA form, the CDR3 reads TGCGCCAGCAGCCAAGAGTTGAGGTACACTGAAGCTTTCTTT.

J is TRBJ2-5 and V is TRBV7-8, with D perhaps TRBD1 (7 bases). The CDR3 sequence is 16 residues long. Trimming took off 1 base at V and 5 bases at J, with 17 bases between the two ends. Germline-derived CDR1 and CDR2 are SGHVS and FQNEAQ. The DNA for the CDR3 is TGTGCCAGCAGCTTAGTTAGGGCAGGGGGGTTGGAGACCCAGTACTTC. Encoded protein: CASSLVRAGGLETQYF.